The 26 T cell receptor beta chains below come from one sample, sequenced in a study of control samples from healthy donors and cancer patients. Produced via immunoSEQ multiplex PCR; TCRdb's table is partial and in-frame only. The top ten clones hold around 2.5% of a sample with some 130,000 clones, 80% to 95% of them seen once. What was sequenced was blood. These receptors originate from a man aged 35-49 years in good health.

The chain recombines TRBV7-3 with TRBJ1-2; TRBD1 might be the D (5 bases). The ends were cut back, 2 bases at V and 7 bases at J, with 11 bases in the middle. CDR3 length: 13 amino acids. Germline lookup yields CDR1 SGHTA and CDR2 FQGTGA. The CDR3 nucleotides read TGTGCCAGCAGCTTATCGGGGGATGGTGGCTACACCTTC. Translated: CASSLSGDGGYTF.

This chain uses TRBV6-5 with TRBJ2-3, with D hard to call. This CDR3 is 15 amino acids long. Germline V gives CDR1 MNHEY, CDR2 SVGAGI. V dropped 7 bases and J dropped 0 bases, with 14 bases sitting between them. CDR3 sequence (DNA): TGTGCCAGCAACTTCTTACGGTCTAGCACAGATACGCAGTATTTT. Residues: CASNFLRSSTDTQYF.

This chain uses TRBV12-5 with TRBJ2-3, with TRBD1 matching 7 bases. CDR1 is LGHNT and CDR2 is FRNRAP in the germline V gene. This CDR3 comprises 15 residues. Unmatched junction bases numbered 9, after V lost 5 bases and J lost 4 bases. Written as DNA, the CDR3 is TGTGCTAGTGGTCAGGGACAGTTGAATGCAGATACGCAGTATTTT. It yields the protein CASGQGQLNADTQYF. Based on the CDR3 plus reference TRBV12-5 and TRBJ2-3, the full variable domain is DARVTQTPRHKVTEMGQEVTMRCQPILGHNTVFWYRQTMMQGLELLAYFRNRAPLDDSGMPKDRFSAEMPDATLATLKIQPSEPRDSAVYFCASGQGQLNADTQYFGPGTRLTVL.

The chain joins TRBV9 to TRBJ2-1; 7 bases agree with TRBD1. Germline V gene data show CDR1 as SGDLS and CDR2 as YYNGEE. The V segment lost 3 bases and the J segment 0 bases; nucleotides outside the gene matches: 6. The CDR3 runs 16 residues. In DNA, the CDR3 is TGTGCCAGCAGCGGTACAGGGGTCAGCTCCTACAATGAGCAGTTCTTC. Protein product: CASSGTGVSSYNEQFF. The entire variable domain, with the rest obtained from reference TRBV9 and TRBJ2-1, is as follows: DSGVTQTPKHLITATGQRVTLRCSPRSGDLSVYWYQQSLDQGLQFLIQYYNGEERAKGNILERFSAQQFPDLHSELNLSSLELGDSALYFCASSGTGVSSYNEQFFGPGTRLTVL.

The J gene is TRBJ2-2, the V gene TRBV6-1; possibly TRBD2 for D (6 bases). CDR1 MNHNS and CDR2 SASEGT come from the germline V gene. V lost 2 bases to trimming and J lost 6 bases, with 19 bases between them. The CDR3 length is 17 residues. Here the CDR3 reads CASSEHLARRYSGELFF. DNA for the CDR3: TGTGCCAGCAGTGAACACCTAGCGCGGAGGTATTCCGGGGAGCTGTTTTTT.

The J gene is TRBJ2-1, the V gene TRBV7-3, with 8 bases lining up with TRBD1. Germline values: CDR1 SGHTA, CDR2 FQGTGA. The CDR3 runs to 16 residues. With 5 bases clipped from V and 1 base from J, the junction kept 7 bases outside the gene matches. The CDR3 region is CASSNQGATSYNEQFF. CDR3 nucleotide sequence: TGTGCCAGCAGCAACCAGGGGGCAACTTCCTACAATGAGCAGTTCTTC.

The chain's CDR3 is CASSSRQNMNTEAFF. In DNA form, the CDR3 reads TGTGCCAGCAGCAGCAGGCAGAATATGAACACTGAAGCTTTCTTT. The V gene is TRBV14, the J gene TRBJ1-1, with no clear D. The CDR3 contains 15 residues. Germline V gives CDR1 SGHDN, CDR2 FVKESK. Trimming stripped 5 bases from V and 0 bases from J, with 13 bases between. Looking up the rest from reference TRBV14 and TRBJ1-1 gives the full variable domain: EAGVTQFPSHSVIEKGQTVTLRCDPISGHDNLYWYRRVMGKEIKFLLHFVKESKQDESGMPNNRFLAERTGGTYSTLKVQPAELEDSGVYFCASSSRQNMNTEAFFGQGTRLTVV.

The chain couples TRBV12-3 or TRBV12-4 to TRBJ2-7; D is uncertain. V lost 9 bases and J lost 6, with 18 bases in between. The CDR3 is 13 amino acids. DNA for the CDR3: TGTGCCAGTAAAACTAACACGGAACGCGAGCAGTACTTC. This translates into CASKTNTEREQYF.

The J gene is TRBJ2-1, the V gene TRBV3-1 (or the pseudogene TRBV3-2), with D unclear. The germline V gene has CDR1 LGHDT and CDR2 YNNKEL (reference sequence). The length of the CDR3 is 12 residues. Trimming left V 6 bases short and J 8 bases short, with 11 bases between. The CDR3 here is CASSWVSDEQFF. The CDR3 DNA reads as TGTGCCAGCAGTTGGGTGAGTGATGAGCAGTTCTTC.

CDR3 nucleotides: TGTGCCAGTAGTATAGCAGGGCGGGAGACCCAGTACTTC. Its translation: CASSIAGRETQYF. The gene calls are TRBV19 and TRBJ2-5, with D perhaps matching TRBD1 (5 bases). V lost 1 base and J lost 5, with 8 bases in between. The length of the CDR3 is 13 residues. The V gene's germline CDR1 is LNHDA and CDR2 SQIVND (reference sequence).

In DNA, the CDR3 is TGTGCCAGCAGCTTACAGGGACGCACCGGGGAGCTGTTTTTT. Amino acid sequence: CASSLQGRTGELFF. The chain employs TRBV7-9 and TRBJ2-2, with D perhaps TRBD1 or TRBD2 (5 bases each). The CDR3 consists of 14 residues. Germline V gene sequence: CDR1 SEHNR, CDR2 FQNEAQ (reference sequence). V dropped 2 bases and J dropped 4 bases, with 8 bases sitting between them.

The rearrangement links TRBV19 to TRBJ1-4; 7 bases map to TRBD1. V trimming: 6 bases; J trimming: 8 bases; junction bases outside the gene matches: 6. Germline CDR1 is LNHDA and CDR2 is SQIVND (reference sequence). The CDR3 covers 13 residues. The CDR3 DNA sequence: TGTGCCAGTAGCCGACAGGGAAAGGAAAAACTGTTTTTT. Translating gives CASSRQGKEKLFF.

The rearrangement joins TRBV5-1 to TRBJ1-1; D uncertain. CDR3 size: 13 residues. CDR1 and CDR2 (germline): SGHRS, YFSETQ. V lost 3 bases, J lost 4 bases, and 10 bases lay in between. CDR3 region: CASSSQVGTEAFF. CDR3 nucleotides: TGCGCCAGCAGCTCCCAGGTGGGCACTGAAGCTTTCTTT. The full variable domain, in which reference TRBV5-1 and TRBJ1-1 provide the parts outside the CDR3, is KAGVTQTPRYLIKTRGQQVTLSCSPISGHRSVSWYQQTPGQGLQFLFEYFSETQRNKGNFPGRFSGRQFSNSRSEMNVSTLELGDSALYLCASSSQVGTEAFFGQGTRLTVV.

The V call is TRBV5-1, the J call TRBJ2-1; 12 bases are shared with TRBD2. The germline V gene has CDR1 SGHRS and CDR2 YFSETQ. V lost 3 bases to trimming and J lost 12 bases; unmatched junction nucleotides: 13. The CDR3 contains 16 residues. CDR3 DNA sequence: TGCGCCAGCAGCTCACTAGCGGGGGGCTTCGCTCGGGGGCAGTTCTTC. Residues: CASSSLAGGFARGQFF.

The rearrangement links TRBV12-3 or TRBV12-4 to TRBJ1-1, with D hard to call. This CDR3 has 11 residues. The V and J ends lost 7 bases and 6 bases respectively, with 9 bases between them. The CDR3 loop is CASTFGAEAFF. CDR3 in DNA: TGTGCCAGCACCTTTGGGGCTGAAGCTTTCTTT.

The chain couples TRBV13 to TRBJ2-2; D is unclear. Looked up from germline, CDR1 is PRHDT and CDR2 is FYEKMQ (reference sequence). V lost 0 bases and J lost 2, with 7 bases in between. This CDR3 is built from 15 residues. As DNA, the CDR3 is TGTGCCAGCAGCTTAGGCCCAGGCAACACCGGGGAGCTGTTTTTT. Translating it yields CASSLGPGNTGELFF.

V is TRBV11-2 and J is TRBJ2-6; D may be TRBD2 (6 bases). Germline assignment: CDR1 SGHAT and CDR2 FQNNGV. V lost 1 base to trimming and J lost 2 bases, with 6 bases between them. The CDR3 loop spans 15 amino acids. DNA for the CDR3: TGTGCCAGCAGCTTAGCGGGGGCTGGGGCCAACGTCCTGACTTTC. It yields the protein CASSLAGAGANVLTF.

The chain is built from TRBV5-4 and TRBJ1-6, with a possible D match to TRBD1 (6 bases). Germline-derived CDR1 and CDR2 are SGHNT and YYREEE (reference sequence). V was cut by 2 bases and J by 6 bases, with 12 bases left in between. The CDR3 spans 15 residues. In DNA, the CDR3 is TGTGCCAGCAGCTTACACGGGACATCTAATTCACCCCTCCACTTT. As protein: CASSLHGTSNSPLHF.

Only a few counts were recorded for this clone. The chain links TRBV5-4 to TRBJ2-7, with D perhaps matching TRBD1 (6 bases). Trimming removed 4 bases at V and 4 bases at J, with 9 bases between. The length of the CDR3 is 12 residues. CDR1 SGHNT and CDR2 YYREEE come from the germline V gene (reference sequence). The CDR3, as DNA: TGTGCCAGCAGCCGGACAGCGTACGAGCAGTACTTC. Protein sequence: CASSRTAYEQYF.

About this clone: The same CDR3 is also encoded by other DNA sequences in this sample. CDR3 residues: CASSLGGQSYEQYF. The CDR3 region has the DNA TGCGCCAGCAGCTTGGGGGGACAGTCCTACGAGCAGTACTTC. This chain uses TRBV5-1 with TRBJ2-7; 7 nucleotides match TRBD1. Germline V gene data show CDR1 as SGHRS and CDR2 as YFSETQ. J gave up 1 base and V 0 bases, and 1 base lay outside the gene matches. The CDR3 totals 14 residues.

This sequence joins TRBV15 and TRBJ1-4; D is unresolved. The CDR3 runs to 15 residues. The germline V gene has CDR1 LNHNV and CDR2 YYDKDF (reference sequence). V dropped 0 bases and J dropped 0 bases, with 5 bases sitting between them. CDR3 in amino acids: CATSREDATNEKLFF. In DNA form, the CDR3 reads TGTGCCACCAGCAGAGAAGACGCAACTAATGAAAAACTGTTTTTT.

The rearrangement links TRBV5-1 to TRBJ1-1; 10 nucleotides match TRBD1. CDR1 and CDR2 from the germline V gene are SGHRS and YFSETQ. Trimming removed 3 bases from V and 3 bases from J; junction bases left unmatched: 5. The CDR3 runs to 15 residues. The CDR3, as DNA: TGCGCCAGCAGCTCGAAGACAGGGGGCGACACTGAAGCTTTCTTT. Amino acid sequence: CASSSKTGGDTEAFF.

This clone has just one count. The chain recombines TRBV4-2 with TRBJ2-5; D unclear. V was pared by 3 bases and J by 4 bases, with 18 bases between. Looked up from germline, CDR1 is LGHNA and CDR2 is YNFKEQ. This CDR3 is 16 amino acids long. CDR3 loop: CASSQVSSSGGETQYF. Here the CDR3 DNA reads TGTGCCAGCAGCCAGGTCAGTTCGAGTGGCGGAGAGACCCAGTACTTC.

Points on this clone: A junction end diverges from the germline sequence, so it may reflect a read error. The rearrangement joins TRBV28 to TRBJ2-7, with D perhaps TRBD1 or TRBD2 (5 bases each). The germline V gene has CDR1 MDHEN and CDR2 SYDVKM. This CDR3 has 14 residues. The CDR3 spells CASRSPGTSYGQYF. CDR3 sequence (DNA): TGTGCCAGCAGATCCCCCGGGACCTCCTACGGGCAGTACTTC.

V usage is TRBV2 and J usage is TRBJ1-4, with D hard to call. CDR1 is SNHLY, CDR2 FYNNEI, per germline. Trimming removed 7 bases from V and 0 bases from J, with 12 bases in between. This CDR3 comprises 15 residues. The CDR3 bases are TGTGCCAGCAAGGGCGGAGTAGCAACTAATGAAAAACTGTTTTTT. Its translation: CASKGGVATNEKLFF.

V gene TRBV2 combines with J gene TRBJ2-2; D ambiguous. Per the germline V gene, CDR1 is SNHLY and CDR2 is FYNNEI. V lost 5 bases to trimming and J lost 3 bases, with 10 bases between them. The CDR3 has 14 residues. The CDR3: CASSSTRYTGELFF. CDR3 DNA sequence: TGTGCCAGCAGTTCGACCCGGTACACCGGGGAGCTGTTTTTT.